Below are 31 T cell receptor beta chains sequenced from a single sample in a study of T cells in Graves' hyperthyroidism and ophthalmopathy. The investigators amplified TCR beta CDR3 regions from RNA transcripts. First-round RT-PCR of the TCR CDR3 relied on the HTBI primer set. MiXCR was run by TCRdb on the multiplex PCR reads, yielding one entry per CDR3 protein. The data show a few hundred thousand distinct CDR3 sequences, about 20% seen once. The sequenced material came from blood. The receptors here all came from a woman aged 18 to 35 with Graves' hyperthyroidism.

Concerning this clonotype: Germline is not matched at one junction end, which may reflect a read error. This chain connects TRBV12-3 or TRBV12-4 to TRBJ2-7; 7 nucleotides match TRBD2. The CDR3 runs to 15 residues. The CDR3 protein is CASSLGGGSSYEQCF. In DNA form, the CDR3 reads TGTGCCAGCAGTTTGGGCGGGGGTTCCTCCTACGAGCAGTGCTTC.

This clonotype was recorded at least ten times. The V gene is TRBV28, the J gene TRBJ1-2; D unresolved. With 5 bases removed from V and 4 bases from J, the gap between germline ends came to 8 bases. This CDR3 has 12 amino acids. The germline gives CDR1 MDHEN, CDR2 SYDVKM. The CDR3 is CASSPTVYGYTF. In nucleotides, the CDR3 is TGTGCCAGCAGTCCGACCGTCTATGGCTACACCTTC.

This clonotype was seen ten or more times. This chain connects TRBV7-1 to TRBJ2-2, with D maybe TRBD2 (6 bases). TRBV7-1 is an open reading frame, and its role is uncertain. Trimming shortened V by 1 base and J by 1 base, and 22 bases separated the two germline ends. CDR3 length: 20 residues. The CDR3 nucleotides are TGTGCCAGCAGCTCAGTCCCTAGGCGGGGAAGCATTGGGAACACCGGGGAGCTGTTTTTT. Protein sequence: CASSSVPRRGSIGNTGELFF.

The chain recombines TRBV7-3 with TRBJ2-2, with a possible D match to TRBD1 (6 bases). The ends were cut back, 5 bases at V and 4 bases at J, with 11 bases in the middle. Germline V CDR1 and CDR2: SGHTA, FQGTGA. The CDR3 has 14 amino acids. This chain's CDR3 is CASSKGQPTGELFF. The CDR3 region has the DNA TGTGCCAGCAGCAAAGGACAGCCCACCGGGGAGCTGTTTTTT.

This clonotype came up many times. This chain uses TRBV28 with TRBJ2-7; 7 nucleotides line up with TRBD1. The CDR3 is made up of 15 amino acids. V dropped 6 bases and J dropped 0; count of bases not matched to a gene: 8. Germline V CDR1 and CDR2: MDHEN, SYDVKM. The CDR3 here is CASRNRGPSSYEQYF. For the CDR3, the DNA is TGTGCCAGCAGAAACAGGGGTCCGAGCTCCTACGAGCAGTACTTC.

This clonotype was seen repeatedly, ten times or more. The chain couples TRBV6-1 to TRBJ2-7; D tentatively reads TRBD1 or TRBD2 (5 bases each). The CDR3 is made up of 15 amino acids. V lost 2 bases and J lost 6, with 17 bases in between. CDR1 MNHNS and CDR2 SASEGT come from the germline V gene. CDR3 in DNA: TGTGCCAGCAGTGAACAGGGACGCAAACGTCCCGAGCAGTACTTC. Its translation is CASSEQGRKRPEQYF.

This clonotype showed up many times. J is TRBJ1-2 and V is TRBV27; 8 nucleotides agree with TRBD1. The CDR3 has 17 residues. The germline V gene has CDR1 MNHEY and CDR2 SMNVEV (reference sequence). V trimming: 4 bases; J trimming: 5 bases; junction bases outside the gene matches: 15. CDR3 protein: CASSSMRTGRVLYGYTF. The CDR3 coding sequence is TGTGCCAGCAGTTCCATGAGGACAGGGCGGGTTTTATATGGCTACACCTTC.

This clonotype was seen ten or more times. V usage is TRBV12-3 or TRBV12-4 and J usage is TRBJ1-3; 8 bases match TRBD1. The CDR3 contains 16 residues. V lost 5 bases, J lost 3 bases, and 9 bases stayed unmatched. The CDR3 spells CASSTRTGRDGNTIYF. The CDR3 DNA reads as TGTGCCAGCAGTACCCGGACAGGGAGGGATGGAAACACCATATATTTT.

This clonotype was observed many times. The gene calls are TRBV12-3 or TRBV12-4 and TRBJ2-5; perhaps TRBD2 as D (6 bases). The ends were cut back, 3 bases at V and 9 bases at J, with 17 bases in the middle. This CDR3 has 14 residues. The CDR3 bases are TGTGCCAGCAGTTTGACGCTAGGCGGGGAGGCCCAGTACTTC. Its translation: CASSLTLGGEAQYF.

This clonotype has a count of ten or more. In DNA, the CDR3 is TGTGCCAGCAGCTACACTAGCTCCGGCGAGACCCAGTACTTC. This sequence encodes CASSYTSSGETQYF. The gene calls are TRBV6-5 and TRBJ2-5, with D perhaps matching TRBD2 (6 bases). In germline, CDR1 is MNHEY, CDR2 SVGAGI. V lost 6 bases and J 5 bases, leaving 16 bases between the germline ends. This CDR3 contains 14 residues.

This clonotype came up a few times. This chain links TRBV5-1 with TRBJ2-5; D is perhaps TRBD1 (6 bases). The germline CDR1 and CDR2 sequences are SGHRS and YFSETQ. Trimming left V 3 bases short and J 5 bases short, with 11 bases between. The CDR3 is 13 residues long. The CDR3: CASSSGVGETQYF. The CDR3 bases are TGCGCCAGCAGCTCAGGGGTCGGCGAGACCCAGTACTTC.

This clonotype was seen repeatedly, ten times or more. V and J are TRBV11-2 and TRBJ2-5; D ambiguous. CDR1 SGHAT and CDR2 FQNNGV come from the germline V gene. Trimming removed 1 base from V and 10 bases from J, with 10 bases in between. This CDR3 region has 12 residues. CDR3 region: CASSLVEMGQYF. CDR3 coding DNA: TGTGCCAGCAGCTTAGTGGAGATGGGCCAGTACTTC.

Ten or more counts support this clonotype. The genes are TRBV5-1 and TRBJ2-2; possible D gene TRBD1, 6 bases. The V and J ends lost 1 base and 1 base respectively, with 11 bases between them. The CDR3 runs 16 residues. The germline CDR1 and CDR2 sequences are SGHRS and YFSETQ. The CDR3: CASSLRDMMNTGELFF. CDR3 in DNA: TGCGCCAGCAGCTTGAGGGACATGATGAACACCGGGGAGCTGTTTTTT. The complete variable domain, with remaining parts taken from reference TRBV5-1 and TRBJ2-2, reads KAGVTQTPRYLIKTRGQQVTLSCSPISGHRSVSWYQQTPGQGLQFLFEYFSETQRNKGNFPGRFSGRQFSNSRSEMNVSTLELGDSALYLCASSLRDMMNTGELFFGEGSRLTVL.

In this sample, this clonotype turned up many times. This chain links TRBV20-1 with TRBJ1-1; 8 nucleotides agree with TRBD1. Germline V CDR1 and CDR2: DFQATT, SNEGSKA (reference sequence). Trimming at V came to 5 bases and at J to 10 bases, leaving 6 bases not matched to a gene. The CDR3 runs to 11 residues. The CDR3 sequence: CSAWGTGGAFF. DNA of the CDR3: TGCAGTGCTTGGGGGACAGGTGGAGCTTTCTTT.

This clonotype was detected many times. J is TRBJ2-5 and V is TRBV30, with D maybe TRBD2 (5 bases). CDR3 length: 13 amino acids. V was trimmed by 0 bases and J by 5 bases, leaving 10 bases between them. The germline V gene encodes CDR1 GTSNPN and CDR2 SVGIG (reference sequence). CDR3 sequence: CAWSVRWRETQYF. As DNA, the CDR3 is TGTGCCTGGAGTGTACGGTGGAGGGAGACCCAGTACTTC.

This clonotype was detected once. CDR3: CASSLGGFGYTF. CDR3 in DNA: TGTGCCAGCAGTTTAGGAGGGTTCGGCTACACCTTC. The chain is built from TRBV12-3 or TRBV12-4 and TRBJ1-2; no definite D call. Between the trimmed V and J ends, which lost 1 base and 8 bases, there was a span of 8 bases. The CDR3 length is 12 residues.

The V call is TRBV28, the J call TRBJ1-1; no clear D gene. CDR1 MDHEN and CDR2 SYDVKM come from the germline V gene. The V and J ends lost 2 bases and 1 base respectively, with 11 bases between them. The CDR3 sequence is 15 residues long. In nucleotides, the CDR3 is TGTGCCAGCAGTTTACGTTGGGGTTCGAACACTGAAGCTTTCTTT. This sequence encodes CASSLRWGSNTEAFF.

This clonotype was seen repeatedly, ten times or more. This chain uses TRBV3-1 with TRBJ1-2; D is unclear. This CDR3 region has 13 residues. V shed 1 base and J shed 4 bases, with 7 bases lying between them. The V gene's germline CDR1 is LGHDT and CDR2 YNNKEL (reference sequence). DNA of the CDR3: TGTGCCAGCAGCCAAGCTCAATTCTATGGCTACACCTTC. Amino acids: CASSQAQFYGYTF.

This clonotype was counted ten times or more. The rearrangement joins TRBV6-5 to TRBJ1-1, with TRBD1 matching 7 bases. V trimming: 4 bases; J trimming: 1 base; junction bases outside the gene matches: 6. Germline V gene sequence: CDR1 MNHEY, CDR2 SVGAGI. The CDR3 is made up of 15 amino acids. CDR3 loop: CASSSFRDRNTEAFF. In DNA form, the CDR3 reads TGTGCCAGCAGTTCTTTCCGGGACAGGAACACTGAAGCTTTCTTT.

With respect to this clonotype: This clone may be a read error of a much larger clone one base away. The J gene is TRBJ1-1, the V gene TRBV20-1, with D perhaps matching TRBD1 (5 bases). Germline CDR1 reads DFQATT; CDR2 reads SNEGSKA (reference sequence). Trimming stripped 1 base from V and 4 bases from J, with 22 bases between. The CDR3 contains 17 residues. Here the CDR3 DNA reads TGCAGTGCTAGAGGACCGTGGGGGTCAGGAATGATCACTGAAGCTTTCTTT. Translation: CSARGPWGSGMITEAFF.

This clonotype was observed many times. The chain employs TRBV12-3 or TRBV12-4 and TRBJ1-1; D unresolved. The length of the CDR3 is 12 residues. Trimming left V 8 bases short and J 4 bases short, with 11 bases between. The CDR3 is CASCSRVTEAFF. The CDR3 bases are TGTGCCAGCTGCTCACGGGTCACTGAAGCTTTCTTT.

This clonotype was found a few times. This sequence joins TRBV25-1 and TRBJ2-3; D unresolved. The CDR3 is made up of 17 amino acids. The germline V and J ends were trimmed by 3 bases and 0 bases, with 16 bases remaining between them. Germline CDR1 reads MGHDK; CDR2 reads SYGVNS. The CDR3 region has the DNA TGTGCCAGCAGTGATTACCCTGGCGGTTCTAGCACAGATACGCAGTATTTT. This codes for CASSDYPGGSSTDTQYF.

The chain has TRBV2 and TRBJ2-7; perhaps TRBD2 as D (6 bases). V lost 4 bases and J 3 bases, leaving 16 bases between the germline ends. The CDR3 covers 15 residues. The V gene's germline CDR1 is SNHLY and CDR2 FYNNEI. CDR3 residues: CASSGRGHGGYEQYF. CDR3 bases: TGTGCCAGCAGTGGTCGAGGTCACGGGGGCTACGAGCAGTACTTC.

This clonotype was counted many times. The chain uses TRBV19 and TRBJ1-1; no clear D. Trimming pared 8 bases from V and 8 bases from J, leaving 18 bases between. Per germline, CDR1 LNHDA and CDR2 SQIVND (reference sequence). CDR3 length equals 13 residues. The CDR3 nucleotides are TGTGCCAGTTCGAAGGAGCTCGACCGCGAAGCTTTCTTT. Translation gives CASSKELDREAFF.

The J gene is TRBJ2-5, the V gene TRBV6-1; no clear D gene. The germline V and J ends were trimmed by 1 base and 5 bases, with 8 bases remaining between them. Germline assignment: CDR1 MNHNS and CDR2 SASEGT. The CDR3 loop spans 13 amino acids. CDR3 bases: TGTGCCAGCAGTGAAGTCGGACGGGAGACCCAGTACTTC. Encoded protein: CASSEVGRETQYF.

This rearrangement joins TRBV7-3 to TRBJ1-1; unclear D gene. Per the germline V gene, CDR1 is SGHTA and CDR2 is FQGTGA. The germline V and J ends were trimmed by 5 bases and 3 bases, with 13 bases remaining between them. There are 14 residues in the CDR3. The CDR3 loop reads CASSRRGVDTEAFF. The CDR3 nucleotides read TGTGCCAGCAGCCGTCGCGGAGTCGACACTGAAGCTTTCTTT.

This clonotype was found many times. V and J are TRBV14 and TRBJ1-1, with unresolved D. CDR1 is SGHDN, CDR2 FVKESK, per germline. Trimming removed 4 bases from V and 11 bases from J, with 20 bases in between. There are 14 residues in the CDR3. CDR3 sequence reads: CASSPPAQRTMAFF. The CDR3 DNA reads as TGTGCCAGCAGCCCCCCCGCACAGCGCACTATGGCTTTCTTT.

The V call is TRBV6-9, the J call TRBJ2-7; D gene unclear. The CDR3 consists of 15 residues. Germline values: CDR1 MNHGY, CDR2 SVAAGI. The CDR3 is CAEGSTTTSQDEQYF. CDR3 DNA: TGTGCTGAAGGCTCCACAACGACCTCCCAAGACGAGCAGTACTTC.

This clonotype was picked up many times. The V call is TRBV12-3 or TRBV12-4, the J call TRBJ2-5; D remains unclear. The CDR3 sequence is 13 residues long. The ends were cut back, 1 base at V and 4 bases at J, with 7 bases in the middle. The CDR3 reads CASSLEAAETQYF. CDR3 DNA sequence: TGTGCCAGCAGTTTAGAGGCGGCAGAGACCCAGTACTTC.

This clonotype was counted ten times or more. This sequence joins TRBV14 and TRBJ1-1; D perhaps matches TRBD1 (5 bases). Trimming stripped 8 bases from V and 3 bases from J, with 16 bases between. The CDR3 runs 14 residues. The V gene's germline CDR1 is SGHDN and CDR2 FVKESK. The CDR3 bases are TGTGCCAGCGCAGCAGGAGGGGTCCACACTGAAGCTTTCTTT. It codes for CASAAGGVHTEAFF.

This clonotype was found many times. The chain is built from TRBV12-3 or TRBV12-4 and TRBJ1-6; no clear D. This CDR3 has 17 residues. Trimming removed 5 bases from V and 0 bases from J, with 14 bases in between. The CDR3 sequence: CASSTDTFSSYNSPLHF. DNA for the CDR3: TGTGCCAGCAGTACCGACACCTTCAGCTCCTATAATTCACCCCTCCACTTT.